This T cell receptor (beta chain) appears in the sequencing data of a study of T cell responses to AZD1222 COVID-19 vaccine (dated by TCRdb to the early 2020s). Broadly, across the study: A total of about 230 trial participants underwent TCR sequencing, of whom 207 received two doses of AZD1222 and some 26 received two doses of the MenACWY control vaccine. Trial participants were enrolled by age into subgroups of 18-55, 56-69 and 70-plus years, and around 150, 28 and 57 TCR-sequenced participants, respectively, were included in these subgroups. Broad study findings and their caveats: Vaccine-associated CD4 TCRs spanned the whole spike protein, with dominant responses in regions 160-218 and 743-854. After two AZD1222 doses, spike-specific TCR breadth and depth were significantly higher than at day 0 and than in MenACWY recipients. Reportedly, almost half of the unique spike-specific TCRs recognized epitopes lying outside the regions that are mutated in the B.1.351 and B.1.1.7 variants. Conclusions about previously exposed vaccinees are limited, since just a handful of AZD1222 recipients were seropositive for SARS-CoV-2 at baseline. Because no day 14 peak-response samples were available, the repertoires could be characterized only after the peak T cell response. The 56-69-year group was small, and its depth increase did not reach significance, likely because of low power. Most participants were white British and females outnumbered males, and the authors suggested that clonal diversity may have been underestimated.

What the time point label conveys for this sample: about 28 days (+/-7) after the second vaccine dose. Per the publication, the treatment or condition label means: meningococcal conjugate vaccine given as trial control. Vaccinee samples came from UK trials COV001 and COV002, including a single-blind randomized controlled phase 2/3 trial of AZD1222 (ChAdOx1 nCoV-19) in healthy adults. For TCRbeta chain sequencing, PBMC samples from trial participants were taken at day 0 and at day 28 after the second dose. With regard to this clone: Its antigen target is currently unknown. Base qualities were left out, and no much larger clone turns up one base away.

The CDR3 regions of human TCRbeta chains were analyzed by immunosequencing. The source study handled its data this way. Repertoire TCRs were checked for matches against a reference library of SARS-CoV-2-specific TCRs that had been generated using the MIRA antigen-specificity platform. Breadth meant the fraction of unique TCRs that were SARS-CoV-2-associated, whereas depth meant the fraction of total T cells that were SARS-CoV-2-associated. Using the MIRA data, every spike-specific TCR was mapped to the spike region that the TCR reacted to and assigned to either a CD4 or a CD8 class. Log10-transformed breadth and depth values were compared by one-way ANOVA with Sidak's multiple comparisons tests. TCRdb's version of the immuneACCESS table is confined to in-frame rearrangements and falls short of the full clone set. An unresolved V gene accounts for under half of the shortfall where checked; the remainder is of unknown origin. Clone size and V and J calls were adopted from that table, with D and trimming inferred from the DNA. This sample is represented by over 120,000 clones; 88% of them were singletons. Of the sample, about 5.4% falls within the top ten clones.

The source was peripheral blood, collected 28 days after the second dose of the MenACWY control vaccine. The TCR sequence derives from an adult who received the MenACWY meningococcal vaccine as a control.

The DNA reads TGTGCCTGGAGTCCGGGATTTAGCAATCAGCCCCAGCATTTT. The translation is CAWSPGFSNQPQHF. The sequence links TRBV30 to TRBJ1-5; the D gene remains uncertain. Cut back by 2 bases and 0 bases, the V and J ends lie 8 bases apart. The CDR3 sequence holds 14 residues, the cysteine and phenylalanine included. Only the CDR3 region is kept as DNA, spanning 42 bases read in frame from base 1. In the germline V gene (reference sequence), CDR1 corresponds to GTSNPN and CDR2 to SVGIG.